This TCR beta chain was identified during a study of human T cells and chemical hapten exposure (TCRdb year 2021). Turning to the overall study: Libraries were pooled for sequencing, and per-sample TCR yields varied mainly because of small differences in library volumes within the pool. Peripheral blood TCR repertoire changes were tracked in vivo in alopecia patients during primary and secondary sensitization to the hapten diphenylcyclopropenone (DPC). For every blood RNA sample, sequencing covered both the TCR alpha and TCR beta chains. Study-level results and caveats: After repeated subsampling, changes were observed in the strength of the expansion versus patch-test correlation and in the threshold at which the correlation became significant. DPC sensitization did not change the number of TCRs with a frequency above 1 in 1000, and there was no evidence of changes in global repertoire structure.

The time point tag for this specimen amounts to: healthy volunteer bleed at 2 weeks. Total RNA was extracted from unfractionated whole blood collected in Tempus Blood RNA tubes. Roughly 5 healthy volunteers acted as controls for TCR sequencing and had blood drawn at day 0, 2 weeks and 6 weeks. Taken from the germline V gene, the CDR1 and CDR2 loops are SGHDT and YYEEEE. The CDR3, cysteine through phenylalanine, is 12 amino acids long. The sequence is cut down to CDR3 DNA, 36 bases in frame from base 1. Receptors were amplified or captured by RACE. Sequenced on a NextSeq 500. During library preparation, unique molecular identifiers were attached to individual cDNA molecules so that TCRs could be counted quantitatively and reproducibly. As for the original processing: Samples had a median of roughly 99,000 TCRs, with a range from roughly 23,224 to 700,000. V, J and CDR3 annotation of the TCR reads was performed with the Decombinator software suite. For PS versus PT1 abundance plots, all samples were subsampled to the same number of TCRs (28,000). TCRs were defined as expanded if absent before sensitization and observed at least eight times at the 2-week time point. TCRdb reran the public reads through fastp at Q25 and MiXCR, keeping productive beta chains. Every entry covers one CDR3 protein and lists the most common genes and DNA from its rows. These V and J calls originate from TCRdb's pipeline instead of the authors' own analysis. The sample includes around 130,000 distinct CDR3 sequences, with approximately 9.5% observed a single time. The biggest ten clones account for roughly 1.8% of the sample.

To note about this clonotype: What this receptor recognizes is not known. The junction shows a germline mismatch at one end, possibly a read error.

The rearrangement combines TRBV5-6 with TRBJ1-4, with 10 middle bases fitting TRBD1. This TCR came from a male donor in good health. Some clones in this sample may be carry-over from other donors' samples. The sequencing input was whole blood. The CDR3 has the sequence CASSIGTGDTAF. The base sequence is TGTGCCAGCAGCATAGGGACAGGGGATACGGCCTTT.